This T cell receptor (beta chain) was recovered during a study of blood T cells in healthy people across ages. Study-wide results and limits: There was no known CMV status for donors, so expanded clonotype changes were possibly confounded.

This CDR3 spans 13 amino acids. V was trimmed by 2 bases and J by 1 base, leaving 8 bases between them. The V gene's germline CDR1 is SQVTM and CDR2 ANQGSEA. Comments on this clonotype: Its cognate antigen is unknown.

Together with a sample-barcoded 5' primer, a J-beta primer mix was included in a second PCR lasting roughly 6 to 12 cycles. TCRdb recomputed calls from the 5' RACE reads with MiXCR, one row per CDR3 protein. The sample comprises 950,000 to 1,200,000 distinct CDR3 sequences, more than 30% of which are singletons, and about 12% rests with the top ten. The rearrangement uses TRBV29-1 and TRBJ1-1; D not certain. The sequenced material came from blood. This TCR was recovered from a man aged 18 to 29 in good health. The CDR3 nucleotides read TGCAGCGTTGAAAGGTATACGAACACTGAAGCTTTCTTT. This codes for CSVERYTNTEAFF.